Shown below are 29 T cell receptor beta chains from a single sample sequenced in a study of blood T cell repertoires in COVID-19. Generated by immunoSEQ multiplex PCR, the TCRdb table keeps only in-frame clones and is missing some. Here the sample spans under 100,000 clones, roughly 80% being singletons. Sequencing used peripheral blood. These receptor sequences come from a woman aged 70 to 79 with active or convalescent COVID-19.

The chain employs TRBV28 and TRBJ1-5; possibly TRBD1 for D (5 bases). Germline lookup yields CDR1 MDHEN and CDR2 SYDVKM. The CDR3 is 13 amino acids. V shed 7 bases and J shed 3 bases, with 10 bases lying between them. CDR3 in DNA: TGTGCCAGCAAAGGGGCATTCAATCAGCCCCAGCATTTT. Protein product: CASKGAFNQPQHF.

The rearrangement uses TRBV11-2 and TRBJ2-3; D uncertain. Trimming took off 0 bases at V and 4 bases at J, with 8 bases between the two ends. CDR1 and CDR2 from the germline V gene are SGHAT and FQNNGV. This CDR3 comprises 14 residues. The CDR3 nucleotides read TGTGCCAGCAGCTTAGAGGCGGCGGCAGATACGCAGTATTTT. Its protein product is CASSLEAAADTQYF.

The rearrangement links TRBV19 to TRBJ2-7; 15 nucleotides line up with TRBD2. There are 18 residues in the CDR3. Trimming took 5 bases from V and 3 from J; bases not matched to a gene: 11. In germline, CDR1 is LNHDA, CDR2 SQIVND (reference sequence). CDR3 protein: CASSPLGLAGGTSYEQYF. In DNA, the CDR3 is TGTGCCAGTAGTCCCCTGGGACTAGCGGGGGGTACCAGCTACGAGCAGTACTTC.

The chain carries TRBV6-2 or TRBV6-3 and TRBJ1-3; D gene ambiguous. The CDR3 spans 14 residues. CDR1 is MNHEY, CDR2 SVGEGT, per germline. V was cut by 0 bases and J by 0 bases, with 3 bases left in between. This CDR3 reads CASSYSGSGNTIYF. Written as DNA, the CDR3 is TGTGCCAGCAGTTACTCCGGCTCTGGAAACACCATATATTTT.

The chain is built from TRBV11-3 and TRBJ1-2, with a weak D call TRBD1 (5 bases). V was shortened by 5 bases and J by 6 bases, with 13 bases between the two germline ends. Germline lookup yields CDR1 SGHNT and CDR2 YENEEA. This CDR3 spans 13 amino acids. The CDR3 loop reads CASSPRVGNGYTF. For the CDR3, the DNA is TGTGCCAGCAGCCCCAGGGTGGGGAATGGCTACACCTTC. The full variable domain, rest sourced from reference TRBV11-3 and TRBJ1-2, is EAGVVQSPRYKIIEKKQPVAFWCNPISGHNTLYWYLQNLGQGPELLIRYENEEAVDDSQLPKDRFSAERLKGVDSTLKIQPAELGDSAVYLCASSPRVGNGYTFGSGTRLTVV.

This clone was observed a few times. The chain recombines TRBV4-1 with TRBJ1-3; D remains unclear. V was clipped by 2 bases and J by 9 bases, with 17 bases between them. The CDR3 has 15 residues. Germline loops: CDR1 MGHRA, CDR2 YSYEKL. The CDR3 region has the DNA TGCGCCAGCAGCCAATTCCCCACATCTGAGGGCACCATATATTTT. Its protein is CASSQFPTSEGTIYF.

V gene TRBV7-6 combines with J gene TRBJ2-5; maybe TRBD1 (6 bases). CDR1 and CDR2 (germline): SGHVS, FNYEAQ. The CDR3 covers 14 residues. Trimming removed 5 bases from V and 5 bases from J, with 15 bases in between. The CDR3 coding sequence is TGTGCCAGCAGCGCACCCAGGGGTTACGAGACCCAGTACTTC. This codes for CASSAPRGYETQYF. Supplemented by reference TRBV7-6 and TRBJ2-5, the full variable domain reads GAGVSQSPRYKVTKRGQDVALRCDPISGHVSLYWYRQALGQGPEFLTYFNYEAQQDKSGLPNDRFSAERPEGSISTLTIQRTEQRDSAMYRCASSAPRGYETQYFGPGTRLLVL.

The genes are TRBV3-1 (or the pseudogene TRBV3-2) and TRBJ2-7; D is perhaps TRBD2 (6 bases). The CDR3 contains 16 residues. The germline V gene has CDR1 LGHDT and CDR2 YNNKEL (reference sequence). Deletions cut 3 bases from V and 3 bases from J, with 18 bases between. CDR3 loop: CASSHPERRRGYEQYF. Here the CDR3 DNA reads TGTGCCAGCAGCCATCCCGAACGCCGGAGGGGCTACGAGCAGTACTTC.

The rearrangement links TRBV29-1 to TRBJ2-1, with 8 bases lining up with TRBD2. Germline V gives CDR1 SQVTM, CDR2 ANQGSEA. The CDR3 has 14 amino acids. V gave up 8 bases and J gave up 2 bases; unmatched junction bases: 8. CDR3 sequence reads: CSHRGGVPYNEQFF. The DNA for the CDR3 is TGCAGCCACCGGGGGGGGGTGCCCTACAATGAGCAGTTCTTC.

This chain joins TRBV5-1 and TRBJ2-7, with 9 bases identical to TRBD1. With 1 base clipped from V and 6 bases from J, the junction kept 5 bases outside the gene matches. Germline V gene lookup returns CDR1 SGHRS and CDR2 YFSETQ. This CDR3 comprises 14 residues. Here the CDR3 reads CASSLRDRAIEQYF. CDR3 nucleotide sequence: TGCGCCAGCAGCTTGCGGGACAGGGCGATCGAGCAGTACTTC.

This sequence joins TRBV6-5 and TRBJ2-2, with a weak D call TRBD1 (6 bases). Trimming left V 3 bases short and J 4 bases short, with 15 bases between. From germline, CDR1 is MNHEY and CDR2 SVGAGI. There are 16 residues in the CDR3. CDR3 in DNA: TGTGCCAGCAGTTATCAACAGGGAATAATCACCGGGGAGCTGTTTTTT. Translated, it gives CASSYQQGIITGELFF.

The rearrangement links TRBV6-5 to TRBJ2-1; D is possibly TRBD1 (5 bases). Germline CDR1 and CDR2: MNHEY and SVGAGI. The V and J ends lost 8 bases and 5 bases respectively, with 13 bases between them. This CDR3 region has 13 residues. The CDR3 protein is CASVAGLNNEQFF. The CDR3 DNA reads TGTGCCAGCGTCGCAGGGTTGAACAATGAGCAGTTCTTC.

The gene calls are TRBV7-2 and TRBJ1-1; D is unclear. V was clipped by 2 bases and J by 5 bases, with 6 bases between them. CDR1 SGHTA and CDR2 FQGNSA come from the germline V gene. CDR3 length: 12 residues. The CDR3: CASSLSRTEAFF. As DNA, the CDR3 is TGTGCCAGCAGCTTAAGTAGAACTGAAGCTTTCTTT.

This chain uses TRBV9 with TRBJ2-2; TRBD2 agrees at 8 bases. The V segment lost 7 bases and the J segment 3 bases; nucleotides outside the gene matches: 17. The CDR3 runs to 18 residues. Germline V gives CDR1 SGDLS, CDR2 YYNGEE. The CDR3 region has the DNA TGTGCCAGCGGGGAGGGGTTAGCGGGGTTTGCGGACACCGGGGAGCTGTTTTTT. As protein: CASGEGLAGFADTGELFF.

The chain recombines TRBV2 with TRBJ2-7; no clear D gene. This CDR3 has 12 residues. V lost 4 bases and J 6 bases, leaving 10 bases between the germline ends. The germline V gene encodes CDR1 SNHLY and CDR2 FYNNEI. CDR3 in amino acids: CASSGSFGEQYF. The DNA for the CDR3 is TGTGCCAGCAGTGGATCGTTCGGCGAGCAGTACTTC. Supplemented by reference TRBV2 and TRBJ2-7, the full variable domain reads EPEVTQTPSHQVTQMGQEVILRCVPISNHLYFYWYRQILGQKVEFLVSFYNNEISEKSEIFDDQFSVERPDGSNFTLKIRSTKLEDSAMYFCASSGSFGEQYFGPGTRLTVT.

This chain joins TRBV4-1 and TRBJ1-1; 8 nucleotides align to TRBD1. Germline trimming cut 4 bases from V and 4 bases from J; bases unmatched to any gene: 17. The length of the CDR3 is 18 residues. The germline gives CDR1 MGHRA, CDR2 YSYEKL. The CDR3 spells CASSLNGQGGWIGTEAFF. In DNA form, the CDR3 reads TGCGCCAGCAGCCTGAACGGACAGGGCGGATGGATAGGCACTGAAGCTTTCTTT.

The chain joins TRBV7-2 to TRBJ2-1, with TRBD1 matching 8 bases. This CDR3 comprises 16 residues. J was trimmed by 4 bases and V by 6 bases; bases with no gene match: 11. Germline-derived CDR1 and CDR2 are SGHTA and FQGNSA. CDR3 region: CASSYTRTGTYNEQFF. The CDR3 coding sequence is TGTGCCAGCAGTTATACCCGGACAGGGACTTACAATGAGCAGTTCTTC.

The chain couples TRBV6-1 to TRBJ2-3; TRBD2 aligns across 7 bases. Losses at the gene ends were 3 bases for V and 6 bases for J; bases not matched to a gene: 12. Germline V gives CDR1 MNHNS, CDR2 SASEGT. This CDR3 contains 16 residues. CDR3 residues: CASSDPRGLPSDTQYF. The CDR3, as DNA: TGTGCCAGCAGTGACCCACGGGGACTACCCTCGGATACGCAGTATTTT.

CDR3 residues: CSVDKGLGYGYTF. In nucleotides, the CDR3 is TGCAGCGTTGATAAGGGGCTGGGCTATGGCTACACCTTC. The rearrangement joins TRBV29-1 to TRBJ1-2; the D gene is possibly TRBD1 (5 bases). The germline V gene has CDR1 SQVTM and CDR2 ANQGSEA. Trimming left V 3 bases short and J 4 bases short, with 12 bases between. The CDR3 sequence is 13 residues long.

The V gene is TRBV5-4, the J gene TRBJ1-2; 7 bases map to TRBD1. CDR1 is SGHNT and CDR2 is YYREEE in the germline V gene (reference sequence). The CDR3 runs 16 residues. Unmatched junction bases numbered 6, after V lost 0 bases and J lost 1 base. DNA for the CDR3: TGTGCCAGCAGCTTGGAGGGACAGAATATTAACTATGGCTACACCTTC. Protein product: CASSLEGQNINYGYTF.

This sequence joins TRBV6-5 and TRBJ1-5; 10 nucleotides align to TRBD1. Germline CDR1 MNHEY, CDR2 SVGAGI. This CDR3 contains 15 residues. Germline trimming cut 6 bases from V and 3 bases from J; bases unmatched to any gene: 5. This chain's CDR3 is CASRSGTGANQPQHF. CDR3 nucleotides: TGTGCCAGCAGGTCCGGGACAGGGGCCAATCAGCCCCAGCATTTT.

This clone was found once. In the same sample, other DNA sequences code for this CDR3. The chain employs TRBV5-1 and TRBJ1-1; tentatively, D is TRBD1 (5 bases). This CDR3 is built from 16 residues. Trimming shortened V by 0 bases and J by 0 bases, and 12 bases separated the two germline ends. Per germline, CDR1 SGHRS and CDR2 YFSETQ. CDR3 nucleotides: TGCGCCAGCAGCTTGGGTAGGGGAAGCATGAACACTGAAGCTTTCTTT. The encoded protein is CASSLGRGSMNTEAFF.

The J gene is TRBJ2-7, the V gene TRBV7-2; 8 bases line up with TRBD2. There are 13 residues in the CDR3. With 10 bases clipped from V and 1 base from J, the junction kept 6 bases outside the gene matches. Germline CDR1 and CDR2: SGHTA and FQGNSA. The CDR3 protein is CATGGGGSYEQYF. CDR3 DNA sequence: TGTGCCACCGGGGGGGGCGGGTCCTACGAGCAGTACTTC.

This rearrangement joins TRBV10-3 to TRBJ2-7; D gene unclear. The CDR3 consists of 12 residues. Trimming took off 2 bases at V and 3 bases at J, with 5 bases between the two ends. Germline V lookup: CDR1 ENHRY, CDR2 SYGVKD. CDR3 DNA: TGTGCCATCAGTGAGCCCCTCTACGAGCAGTACTTC. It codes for CAISEPLYEQYF.

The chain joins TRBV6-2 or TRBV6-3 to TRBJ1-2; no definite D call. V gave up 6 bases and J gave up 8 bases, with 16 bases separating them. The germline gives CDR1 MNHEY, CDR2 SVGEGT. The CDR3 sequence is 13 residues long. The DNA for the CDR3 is TGTGCCAGCAGCCACCGAGCCCAGGCCGGCTACACCTTC. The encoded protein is CASSHRAQAGYTF.

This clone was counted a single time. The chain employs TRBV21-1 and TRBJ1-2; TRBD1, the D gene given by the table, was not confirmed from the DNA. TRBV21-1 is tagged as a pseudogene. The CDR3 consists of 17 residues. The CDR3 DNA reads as TGTGCCAGCAGCGTTCAAAGGGGACAGGAGTCTAACTATGGCTACACCTTC. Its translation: CASSVQRGQESNYGYTF.

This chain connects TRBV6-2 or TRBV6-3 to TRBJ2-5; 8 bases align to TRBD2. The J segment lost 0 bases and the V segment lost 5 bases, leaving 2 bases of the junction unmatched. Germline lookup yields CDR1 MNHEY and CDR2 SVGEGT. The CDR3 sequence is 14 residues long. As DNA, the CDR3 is TGTGCCAGCAGTGCGACTAGCGACCAAGAGACCCAGTACTTC. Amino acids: CASSATSDQETQYF.

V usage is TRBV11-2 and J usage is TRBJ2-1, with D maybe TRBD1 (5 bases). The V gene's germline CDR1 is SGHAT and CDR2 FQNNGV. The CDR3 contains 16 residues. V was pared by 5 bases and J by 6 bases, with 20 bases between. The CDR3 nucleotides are TGTGCCAGCAGCCCCGTTCTGGGGCCCATAGGCAATGAGCAGTTCTTC. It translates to CASSPVLGPIGNEQFF. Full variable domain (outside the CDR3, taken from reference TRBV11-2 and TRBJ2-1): EAGVAQSPRYKIIEKRQSVAFWCNPISGHATLYWYQQILGQGPKLLIQFQNNGVVDDSQLPKDRFSAERLKGVDSTLKIQPAKLEDSAVYLCASSPVLGPIGNEQFFGPGTRLTVL.

CDR3 region: CATSGQGSSSNEQFF. For the CDR3, the DNA is TGTGCCACCAGCGGACAGGGTTCGAGCAGCAATGAGCAGTTCTTC. V is TRBV24-1 and J is TRBJ2-1; 8 positions match TRBD1. The CDR3 totals 15 residues. Germline V lookup: CDR1 KGHDR, CDR2 SFDVKD. Unmatched junction bases numbered 10, after V lost 7 bases and J lost 6 bases.